This T cell receptor (beta chain) appears in the sequencing data of a study of cytomegalovirus exposure and HLA in healthy donors. This CDR3 comprises 14 residues. Germline loops: CDR1 SEHNR, CDR2 FQNEAQ (reference sequence). To note about this clone: An end of the junction differs from the germline gene, which may be a read error.

The PCR contained 60 Vbeta and 13 Jbeta primers. Authors' analysis steps: In a later analysis, around 10 million of 65 million to 90 million unique beta chains occurred in at least two donors. Produced via immunoSEQ multiplex PCR; TCRdb's table is partial and in-frame only. V, J and clone size derive from that table, while D and trimming were established from the DNA sequence. The table includes around 120,000 clones, approximately 80% detected once. The sequencing input was PBMCs. The chain carries TRBV7-9 and TRBJ1-4; 7 bases are shared with TRBD1. The sequence came from a female donor in good health and CMV-seropositive. Written as DNA, the CDR3 is TGTTCCAGCAGCGGGGGACAGACTAATGAAAAACTGTTTTTT. The encoded protein is CSSSGGQTNEKLFF. Combining the CDR3 with reference TRBV7-9 and TRBJ1-4 gives the whole variable domain DTGVSQNPRHKITKRGQNVTFRCDPISEHNRLYWYRQTLGQGPEFLTYFQNEAQLEKSRLLSDRFSAERPKGSFSTLEIQRTEQGDSAMYLCSSSGGQTNEKLFFGSGTQLSVL.